This note documents a single T cell receptor (beta chain) sequence. This sample is drawn from a study of shared clonotypes between healthy human individuals. Clones were read by immunoSEQ multiplex PCR, and TCRdb kept only the in-frame ones, dropping some. The sample records some 2,100,000 clones, 85% to 95% being singletons. In the naive CD8 group, cells lacked CD45RO and were positively selected for CCR7, so terminally differentiated effector memory CD45RA+ cells were left out. Germline V gene sequence: CDR1 MNHNS, CDR2 SASEGT. The CDR3 extends over 14 amino acids. The junction had 10 bases not matched to a gene; V was cut back by 8 bases and J by 4 bases.

Sequenced material: naive CD8+ T cells from PBMCs. The clonotype originates from a man between 18 and 29 years old in good health. Some clones in this sample may be carry-over from other donors' samples. This chain uses TRBV6-1 with TRBJ1-2; TRBD1 matches 7 bases. The CDR3 protein is CASGSQGRSYGYTF. The CDR3 nucleotides are TGTGCCAGCGGTTCACAGGGGCGCAGCTATGGCTACACCTTC.